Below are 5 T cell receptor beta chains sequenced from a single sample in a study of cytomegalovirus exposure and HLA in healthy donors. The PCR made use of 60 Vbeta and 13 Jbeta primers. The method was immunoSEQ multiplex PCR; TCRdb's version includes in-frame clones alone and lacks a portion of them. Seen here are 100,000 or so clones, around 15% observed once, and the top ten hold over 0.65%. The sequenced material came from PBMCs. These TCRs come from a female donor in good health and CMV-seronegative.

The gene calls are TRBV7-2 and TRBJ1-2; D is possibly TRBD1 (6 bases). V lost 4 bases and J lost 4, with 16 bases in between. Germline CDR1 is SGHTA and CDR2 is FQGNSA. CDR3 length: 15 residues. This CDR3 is CASSSRWDISYGYTF. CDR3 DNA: TGTGCCAGCAGCTCGCGATGGGACATTTCCTATGGCTACACCTTC.

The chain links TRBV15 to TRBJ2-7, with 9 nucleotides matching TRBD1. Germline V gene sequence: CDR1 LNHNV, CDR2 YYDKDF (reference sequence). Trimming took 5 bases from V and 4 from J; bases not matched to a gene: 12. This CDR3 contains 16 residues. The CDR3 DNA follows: TGTGCCACCAGCTTCCTCACGGGACAGGGAAGGTACGAGCAGTACTTC. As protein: CATSFLTGQGRYEQYF. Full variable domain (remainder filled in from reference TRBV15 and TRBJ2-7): DAMVIQNPRYQVTQFGKPVTLSCSQTLNHNVMYWYQQKSSQAPKLLFHYYDKDFNNEADTPDNFQSRRPNTSFCFLDIRSPGLGDTAMYLCATSFLTGQGRYEQYFGPGTRLTVT.

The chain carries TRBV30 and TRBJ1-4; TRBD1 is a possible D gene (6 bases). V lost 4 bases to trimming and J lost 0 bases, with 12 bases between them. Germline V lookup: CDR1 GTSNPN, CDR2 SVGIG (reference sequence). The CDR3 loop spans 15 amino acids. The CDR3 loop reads CAWKGGAATNEKLFF. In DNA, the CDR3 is TGTGCCTGGAAAGGGGGAGCGGCAACTAATGAAAAACTGTTTTTT.

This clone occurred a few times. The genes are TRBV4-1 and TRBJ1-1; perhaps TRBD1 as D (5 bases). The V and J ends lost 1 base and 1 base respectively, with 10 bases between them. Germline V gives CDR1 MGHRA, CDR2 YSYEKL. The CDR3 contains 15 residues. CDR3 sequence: CASSQGLGGNTEAFF. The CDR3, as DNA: TGCGCCAGCAGCCAAGGGCTGGGGGGGAACACTGAAGCTTTCTTT.

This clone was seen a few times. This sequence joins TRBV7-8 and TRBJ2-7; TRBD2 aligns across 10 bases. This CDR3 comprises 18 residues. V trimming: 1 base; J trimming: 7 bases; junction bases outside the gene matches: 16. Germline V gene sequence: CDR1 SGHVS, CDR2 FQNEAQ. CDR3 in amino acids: CASSLVGGLAGVNGEQYF. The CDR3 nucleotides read TGTGCCAGCAGCTTAGTAGGCGGTCTAGCGGGGGTAAACGGGGAGCAGTACTTC.